This passage covers 28 T cell receptor beta chains from one sample sequenced in a study of shared clonotypes between healthy human individuals (dated by TCRdb to the early 2020s). Receptor amplification or capture employed the immunoSEQ multiplex PCR assay. This is the immuneACCESS table as TCRdb keeps it, with only in-frame sequences that have V and J called. A part of the clones is gone; compared with another copy, unresolved V genes explain less than half, and the rest is unexplained. The table for this sample lists under 600,000 clones; 60% to 80% of them were counted only once. The ten largest make up approximately 12% of the sample. Source material: PBMCs. The receptors come from a woman aged 40-49 years in good health. Some clones in this sample may be carry-over from other donors' samples.

This chain links TRBV19 with TRBJ2-7, with 8 bases aligning to TRBD1. J lost 0 bases, V lost 2 bases, and 3 bases had no gene match. In germline, CDR1 is LNHDA, CDR2 SQIVND (reference sequence). This CDR3 has 15 residues. The CDR3 DNA is TGTGCCAGTAGTATAAGGACAGGGTACTCCTACGAGCAGTACTTC. Translation: CASSIRTGYSYEQYF.

The chain is built from TRBV5-4 and TRBJ2-5; no firm D call. The V end was cut by 3 bases, the J end by 3 bases, with 9 bases between. From germline, CDR1 is SGHNT and CDR2 YYREEE (reference sequence). There are 13 residues in the CDR3. The CDR3 sequence: CASSYVAEETQYF. CDR3 bases: TGTGCCAGCAGCTACGTGGCGGAAGAGACCCAGTACTTC.

The rearrangement joins TRBV2 to TRBJ2-1; D ambiguous. The CDR3 sequence is 9 residues long. Germline V lookup: CDR1 SNHLY, CDR2 FYNNEI. With 9 bases removed from V and 9 bases from J, the gap between germline ends came to 6 bases. In DNA form, the CDR3 reads TGTGCCAGTGGTGGTGAGCAGTTCTTC. As protein: CASGGEQFF.

The gene calls are TRBV9 and TRBJ2-2; D uncertain. Germline V gene lookup returns CDR1 SGDLS and CDR2 YYNGEE. This CDR3 has 14 amino acids. Trimming left V 2 bases short and J 6 bases short, with 11 bases between. CDR3 protein: CASSVTFIAGELFF. The CDR3 DNA sequence: TGTGCCAGCAGCGTGACCTTTATCGCCGGGGAGCTGTTTTTT.

The gene calls are TRBV10-3 and TRBJ2-2; possibly TRBD1 or TRBD2 for D (6 bases each). V lost 0 bases to trimming and J lost 2 bases, with 13 bases between them. Germline-derived CDR1 and CDR2 are ENHRY and SYGVKD. The CDR3 loop spans 17 amino acids. The CDR3 sequence: CAISESRPGANTGELFF. Written as DNA, the CDR3 is TGTGCCATCAGTGAGTCCCGCCCGGGGGCAAACACCGGGGAGCTGTTTTTT.

V gene TRBV4-1 combines with J gene TRBJ2-5; tentative D call: TRBD2 (6 bases). This CDR3 contains 14 residues. Looked up from germline, CDR1 is MGHRA and CDR2 is YSYEKL. The V end was cut by 1 base, the J end by 5 bases, with 11 bases between. The CDR3 bases are TGCGCCAGCAGCCAAGTACTAGCCGGTGAGACCCAGTACTTC. Translated: CASSQVLAGETQYF.

The rearrangement uses TRBV9 and TRBJ2-5; D gene ambiguous. Trimming cost V 0 bases and J 2 bases, with 11 bases left between them. This CDR3 has 15 amino acids. The V gene's germline CDR1 is SGDLS and CDR2 YYNGEE. CDR3 nucleotides: TGTGCCAGCAGCGTAGGTCCCCTAGGACAAGAGACCCAGTACTTC. It encodes CASSVGPLGQETQYF.

In this sample, this clone turned up once. The J gene is TRBJ1-6, the V gene TRBV6-4, with a possible D match to TRBD1 (5 bases). Germline V CDR1 and CDR2: MRHNA, SNTAGT. V lost 2 bases and J lost 9, with 14 bases in between. The CDR3 sequence is 15 residues long. This CDR3 is CASSDRAGGGSPLHF. The DNA for the CDR3 is TGTGCCAGCAGTGACCGCGCCGGCGGGGGTTCACCCCTCCACTTT.

The chain links TRBV29-1 to TRBJ2-7, with D unclear. V lost 5 bases and J lost 2, with 7 bases in between. The V gene's germline CDR1 is SQVTM and CDR2 ANQGSEA. This CDR3 region has 11 residues. DNA of the CDR3: TGCAGCGTTCGTACAACCTACGAGCAGTACTTC. Its translation: CSVRTTYEQYF.

V gene TRBV27 combines with J gene TRBJ2-7; 9 bases match TRBD1. This CDR3 spans 14 amino acids. The germline gives CDR1 MNHEY, CDR2 SMNVEV (reference sequence). V shed 4 bases, J shed 2 bases, and the junction held 3 bases outside the gene matches. The CDR3: CASSSRDRAYEQYF. DNA for the CDR3: TGTGCCAGCAGTTCCCGGGACAGGGCCTACGAGCAGTACTTC.

The chain uses TRBV30 and TRBJ2-7; no clear D. This CDR3 has 12 amino acids. Germline CDR1 reads GTSNPN; CDR2 reads SVGIG (reference sequence). Trimming took 0 bases from V and 9 from J, leaving 12 bases between them. CDR3 nucleotide sequence: TGTGCCTGGAGTGTACCCGGTCTCCGGCAGTACTTC. This sequence encodes CAWSVPGLRQYF.

The J gene is TRBJ2-3, the V gene TRBV11-2; the match to TRBD2 covers 13 bases. The CDR3 has 19 residues. The V and J ends lost 5 bases and 4 bases, in that order; junction bases with no gene match: 15. Germline-derived CDR1 and CDR2 are SGHAT and FQNNGV. The CDR3 nucleotides are TGTGCCAGCAGCGACAGAAGGGGAGGACTAGCGGGAGTGGCAGATACGCAGTATTTT. Protein sequence: CASSDRRGGLAGVADTQYF.

The chain employs TRBV4-3 and TRBJ2-3; possibly TRBD2 for D (6 bases). V dropped 1 base and J dropped 5 bases, with 13 bases sitting between them. Germline CDR1 reads LGHNA; CDR2 reads YSLEER. The CDR3 loop spans 15 amino acids. In DNA, the CDR3 is TGCGCCAGCAGCCAAGGTGAACGGGAGTTAGATACGCAGTATTTT. This codes for CASSQGERELDTQYF.

The rearrangement uses TRBV7-3 and TRBJ2-7; TRBD2 agrees at 8 bases. V lost 2 bases and J lost 0; bases outside the gene matches: 9. The germline V gene has CDR1 SGHTA and CDR2 FQGTGA. The CDR3 has 17 amino acids. The CDR3 sequence: CASSLYGRGRSSYEQYF. DNA for the CDR3: TGTGCCAGCAGCTTATACGGTCGCGGGAGGTCCTCCTACGAGCAGTACTTC.

V and J are TRBV5-5 and TRBJ2-7; 7 positions agree with TRBD2. The junction had 5 bases not matched to a gene; V was cut back by 4 bases and J by 1 base. Germline assignment: CDR1 SGHKS and CDR2 YYEKEE (reference sequence). The CDR3 loop spans 14 amino acids. CDR3 DNA sequence: TGTGCCAGCAGCCAACCTAGCGGTTCCTACGAGCAGTACTTC. This sequence encodes CASSQPSGSYEQYF.

This clone was detected ten times or more. The J gene is TRBJ2-2, the V gene TRBV6-1; TRBD2 aligns across 8 bases. Trimming cost V 6 bases and J 2 bases; bases outside gene matches: 2. CDR1 MNHNS and CDR2 SASEGT come from the germline V gene. The CDR3 covers 14 residues. The CDR3 reads CASRGLVNTGELFF. In nucleotides, the CDR3 is TGTGCCAGCAGGGGACTAGTAAACACCGGGGAGCTGTTTTTT.

This chain uses TRBV18 with TRBJ2-2, with 8 bases that match TRBD2. This CDR3 comprises 16 residues. With V trimmed by 4 bases and J by 1 base, 5 bases remained unmatched. Germline V lookup: CDR1 KGHSH, CDR2 LQKENI. CDR3 bases: TGTGCCAGCTCACTCGCCGGGACTAGGAACACCGGGGAGCTGTTTTTT. This gives the protein CASSLAGTRNTGELFF. The whole variable domain, filled in from reference TRBV18 and TRBJ2-2, reads NAGVMQNPRHLVRRRGQEARLRCSPMKGHSHVYWYRQLPEEGLKFMVYLQKENIIDESGMPKERFSAEFPKEGPSILRIQQVVRGDSAAYFCASSLAGTRNTGELFFGEGSRLTVL.

V usage is TRBV10-1 and J usage is TRBJ2-7; possibly TRBD1 for D (5 bases). V lost 4 bases, J lost 6 bases, and 13 bases lay in between. Per the germline V gene, CDR1 is WNHNN and CDR2 is SYGVQD (reference sequence). This CDR3 has 13 amino acids. CDR3 protein: CASSVRRDAEQYF. DNA of the CDR3: TGCGCCAGCAGTGTTCGCAGGGATGCCGAGCAGTACTTC.

The chain couples TRBV28 to TRBJ1-5, with no clear D. V dropped 6 bases and J dropped 3 bases, with 12 bases sitting between them. The CDR3 sequence is 14 residues long. Germline CDR1 is MDHEN and CDR2 is SYDVKM. CDR3 sequence: CASSRGRINQPQHF. For the CDR3, the DNA is TGTGCCAGCAGCCGTGGACGGATCAATCAGCCCCAGCATTTT.

The gene calls are TRBV6-1 and TRBJ2-1; 13 positions agree with TRBD2. CDR3 length equals 15 residues. Germline V lookup: CDR1 MNHNS, CDR2 SASEGT. The V segment lost 5 bases and the J segment 7 bases; nucleotides outside the gene matches: 5. The CDR3 reads CASSRTSGGSNEQFF. CDR3 nucleotides: TGTGCCAGCAGTCGGACTAGCGGGGGAAGTAATGAGCAGTTCTTC.

The V call is TRBV7-8, the J call TRBJ2-1; TRBD2 might be the D (6 bases). Germline V CDR1 and CDR2: SGHVS, FQNEAQ. V was pared by 1 base and J by 4 bases, with 14 bases between. There are 16 residues in the CDR3. In nucleotides, the CDR3 is TGTGCCAGCAGCTTAGTGGCAGGGAGGACTTACAATGAGCAGTTCTTC. Its translation: CASSLVAGRTYNEQFF.

V is TRBV6-6 and J is TRBJ2-1; 8 bases are a match to TRBD1. CDR1 and CDR2 (germline): MNHNY, SVGAGI (reference sequence). The CDR3 runs 14 residues. Trimming cost V 7 bases and J 3 bases; bases outside gene matches: 5. CDR3: CASIEDRDYNEQFF. The CDR3 nucleotides are TGTGCCAGCATCGAGGACAGGGACTACAATGAGCAGTTCTTC.

The chain has TRBV9 and TRBJ2-5, with 7 bases matching TRBD2. The CDR3 has 16 amino acids. Germline lookup yields CDR1 SGDLS and CDR2 YYNGEE. The ends lost 0 bases at V and 5 bases at J; junction bases unmatched: 10. CDR3 DNA: TGTGCCAGCAGCGTAGCGGGGGGAGGCTTGGGGGAGACCCAGTACTTC. It translates to CASSVAGGGLGETQYF.

V is TRBV29-1 and J is TRBJ1-1; D possibly corresponds to TRBD1 (5 bases). The V end was cut by 3 bases, the J end by 4 bases, with 12 bases between. Germline CDR1 and CDR2: SQVTM and ANQGSEA. The CDR3 extends over 13 amino acids. For the CDR3, the DNA is TGCAGCGTTGACGAACAGGTGGGCACTGAAGCTTTCTTT. It codes for CSVDEQVGTEAFF.

V usage is TRBV7-9 and J usage is TRBJ2-3, with D perhaps matching TRBD2 (5 bases). Germline V gene sequence: CDR1 SEHNR, CDR2 FQNEAQ (reference sequence). V dropped 7 bases and J dropped 5 bases, with 19 bases sitting between them. CDR3 length equals 15 residues. For the CDR3, the DNA is TGTGCCAGCAAACCTCGCGGCAGCGGTGGAGATACGCAGTATTTT. Protein: CASKPRGSGGDTQYF. Looking up the rest from reference TRBV7-9 and TRBJ2-3 gives the full variable domain: DTGVSQNPRHKITKRGQNVTFRCDPISEHNRLYWYRQTLGQGPEFLTYFQNEAQLEKSRLLSDRFSAERPKGSFSTLEIQRTEQGDSAMYLCASKPRGSGGDTQYFGPGTRLTVL.

The chain carries TRBV6-5 and TRBJ2-1, with D perhaps matching TRBD2 (6 bases). V was trimmed by 2 bases and J by 15 bases, leaving 14 bases between them. The CDR3 has 12 amino acids. Germline-derived CDR1 and CDR2 are MNHEY and SVGAGI. In nucleotides, the CDR3 is TGTGCCAGCAGTTACGAAGGGCGGGAATGGTTCTTC. Translated: CASSYEGREWFF.

For the CDR3, the DNA is TGCGCCAGCAGCTTCGGGGACAGGATCACAGATACGCAGTATTTT. Protein: CASSFGDRITDTQYF. The chain combines TRBV5-1 with TRBJ2-3, with TRBD1 matching over 8 bases. Trimming removed 2 bases from V and 2 bases from J; junction bases left unmatched: 4. There are 15 residues in the CDR3. Germline V gene data show CDR1 as SGHRS and CDR2 as YFSETQ.

The V and J genes are TRBV19 and TRBJ2-2, with a weak D call TRBD1 (6 bases). The CDR3 length is 15 residues. Germline assignment: CDR1 LNHDA and CDR2 SQIVND (reference sequence). Trimming cost V 4 bases and J 4 bases, with 13 bases left between them. CDR3 protein: CASSRSRGVTGELFF. The DNA for the CDR3 is TGTGCCAGTAGTAGGAGCAGGGGTGTCACCGGGGAGCTGTTTTTT.